The entry below describes one TCR beta chain. This sample was taken from a study of circulating and synovial CD4+ cells in juvenile arthritis. Losses at the gene ends were 1 base for V and 1 base for J; bases not matched to a gene: 6. This CDR3 region has 17 residues. Germline-derived CDR1 and CDR2 are SGHTA and FQGTGA. Here immunoSEQ multiplex PCR was the method, and the copy in TCRdb shows in-frame clones only, minus some. The data show some 33,000 clones, over 85% seen once. The clonotype originates from a human donor with juvenile idiopathic arthritis. The rearrangement links TRBV7-3 to TRBJ2-2; TRBD1 aligns across 7 bases. Sequenced: CD4+ T cells from blood. The CDR3 DNA sequence: TGTGCCAGCAGCTTAAGACAGGGCTTAAAGAACACCGGGGAGCTGTTTTTT. It codes for CASSLRQGLKNTGELFF.